Reported below is one TCR beta chain. The data stem from a study of beta chain features in type 1 diabetes. V lost 2 bases, J lost 2 bases, and 9 bases lay in between. The CDR3 contains 14 residues. Looked up from germline, CDR1 is MNHNY and CDR2 is SVGAGI (reference sequence). The investigators reverse transcribed all of the isolated RNA, so they sequenced expressed TCRB transcripts. Assay used: immunoSEQ multiplex PCR; TCRdb lists only in-frame clones, some missing. The data hold under 200,000 clones, with around 8% observed a single time. Sequencing input: central memory CD4+ T cells from blood. The origin of this receptor is a man younger than 35 in good health. This chain connects TRBV6-6 to TRBJ1-1; D is possibly TRBD1 (5 bases). The CDR3 DNA is TGTGCCAGCAGTTACGGGGGAGGAAACACTGAAGCTTTCTTT. Amino acids: CASSYGGGNTEAFF.